This T cell receptor beta chain appears in the sequencing data of a study of cytomegalovirus exposure and HLA in healthy donors. General study results and limits: Listed as cytomegalovirus-associated were 150 to 200 TCR beta chains.

Comments on this clone: Its antigen is undetermined.

PCR employed 60 Vbeta and 13 Jbeta primers. This table comes from immunoSEQ multiplex PCR, and its TCRdb copy is limited to in-frame clones, with some not included. The table has about 150,000 clones, around 80% seen once. Germline V gives CDR1 SGHVS, CDR2 FNYEAQ. The CDR3 totals 15 residues. J lost 2 bases, V lost 5 bases, and 5 bases had no gene match. Sequencing was performed on PBMCs. The chain uses TRBV7-6 and TRBJ2-2, with TRBD2 matching 7 bases. This clonotype was obtained from a man aged 35-49 years in good health and CMV-seronegative. CDR3 amino acids: CASSISGKNTGELFF. CDR3 coding DNA: TGTGCCAGCAGCATCAGCGGGAAAAACACCGGGGAGCTGTTTTTT.